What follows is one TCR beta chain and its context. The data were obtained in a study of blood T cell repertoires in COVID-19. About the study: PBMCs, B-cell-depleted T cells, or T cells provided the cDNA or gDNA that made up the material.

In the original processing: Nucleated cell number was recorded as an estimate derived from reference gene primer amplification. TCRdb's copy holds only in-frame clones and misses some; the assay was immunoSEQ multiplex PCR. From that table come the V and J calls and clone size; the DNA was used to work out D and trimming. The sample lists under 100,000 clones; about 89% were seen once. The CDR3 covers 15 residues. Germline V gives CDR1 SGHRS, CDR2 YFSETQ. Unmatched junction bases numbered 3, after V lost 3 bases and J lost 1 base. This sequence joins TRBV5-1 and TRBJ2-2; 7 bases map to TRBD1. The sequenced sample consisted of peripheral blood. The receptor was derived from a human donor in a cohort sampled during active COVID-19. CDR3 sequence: CASSSRTGNTGELFF. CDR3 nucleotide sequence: TGCGCCAGCAGCTCCCGGACAGGGAACACCGGGGAGCTGTTTTTT.